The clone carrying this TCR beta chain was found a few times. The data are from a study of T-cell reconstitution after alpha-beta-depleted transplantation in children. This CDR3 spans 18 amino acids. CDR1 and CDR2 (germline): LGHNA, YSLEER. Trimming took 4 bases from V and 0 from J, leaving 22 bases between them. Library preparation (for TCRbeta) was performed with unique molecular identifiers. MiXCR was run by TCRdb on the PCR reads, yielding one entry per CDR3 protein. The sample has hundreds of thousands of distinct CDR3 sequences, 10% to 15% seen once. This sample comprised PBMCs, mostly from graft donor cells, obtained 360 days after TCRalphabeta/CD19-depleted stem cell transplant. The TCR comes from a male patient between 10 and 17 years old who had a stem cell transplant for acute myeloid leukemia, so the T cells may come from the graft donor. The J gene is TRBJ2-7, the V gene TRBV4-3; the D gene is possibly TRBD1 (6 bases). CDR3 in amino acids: CASSPMAGEGLISYEQYF. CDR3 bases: TGCGCCAGCAGCCCGATGGCAGGGGAAGGATTAATCTCCTACGAGCAGTACTTC.